The 19 T cell receptor beta chains reported below all come from one sample, sequenced in a study of T-cell memory formation after mild COVID-19. TCRdb re-derived calls from the 5' RACE reads in MiXCR, one entry per CDR3 protein. The sample yields 450,000 or so distinct CDR3 sequences, around a quarter seen once. The sample consisted of PBMCs or a T cell subset sorted from them (not recorded which). These receptor sequences come from an adult woman who had mild COVID-19 (a few samples of this study predate the infection). Cell type and time point are not known.

The rearrangement joins TRBV25-1 to TRBJ2-1; unclear D gene. Trimming took off 1 base at V and 11 bases at J, with 9 bases between the two ends. CDR3 size: 12 residues. Germline V CDR1 and CDR2: MGHDK, SYGVNS. CDR3 DNA: TGTGCCAGCAGTGAATCGTTTAAGAAGCAGTTCTTC. Translating gives CASSESFKKQFF. The variable domain in full, completed from reference TRBV25-1 and TRBJ2-1, reads EADIYQTPRYLVIGTGKKITLECSQTMGHDKMYWYQQDPGMELHLIHYSYGVNSTEKGDLSSESTVSRIRTEHFPLTLESARPSHTSQYLCASSESFKKQFFGPGTRLTVL.

This clonotype was found a few times. J is TRBJ2-3 and V is TRBV29-1, with D perhaps assigned TRBD1 or TRBD2 (6 bases each). The germline V and J ends were trimmed by 1 base and 6 bases, with 11 bases remaining between them. The germline gives CDR1 SQVTM, CDR2 ANQGSEA. The CDR3 spans 13 residues. The CDR3 reads CSVEGGAQDTQYF. The CDR3 DNA follows: TGCAGCGTTGAAGGGGGGGCGCAGGATACGCAGTATTTT.

This clonotype turned up a few times. J is TRBJ2-1 and V is TRBV7-9; D unresolved. The germline CDR1 and CDR2 sequences are SEHNR and FQNEAQ (reference sequence). The V end lost 3 bases, the J end lost 0 bases, and 12 bases lay between the germline ends. The CDR3 has 16 amino acids. The CDR3 coding sequence is TGTGCCAGCAGCTTCCTAGGGCCAAGCTCCTACAATGAGCAGTTCTTC. The encoded protein is CASSFLGPSSYNEQFF. The whole variable domain, filled in from reference TRBV7-9 and TRBJ2-1, reads DTGVSQNPRHKITKRGQNVTFRCDPISEHNRLYWYRQTLGQGPEFLTYFQNEAQLEKSRLLSDRFSAERPKGSFSTLEIQRTEQGDSAMYLCASSFLGPSSYNEQFFGPGTRLTVL.

The chain employs TRBV27 and TRBJ2-7; 7 positions match TRBD1. The V and J ends lost 5 bases and 3 bases, in that order; junction bases with no gene match: 7. The CDR3 loop spans 14 amino acids. The germline V gene has CDR1 MNHEY and CDR2 SMNVEV (reference sequence). The CDR3 reads CASSLGDSNYEQYF. The DNA for the CDR3 is TGTGCCAGCAGTCTTGGGGACAGCAACTACGAGCAGTACTTC.

This clonotype was detected a few times. J is TRBJ2-1 and V is TRBV12-3 or TRBV12-4, with 7 nucleotides matching TRBD2. Trimming cost V 3 bases and J 12 bases; bases outside gene matches: 8. The CDR3 has 13 amino acids. CDR3 amino acids: CASSFGSSSGQFF. The CDR3 coding sequence is TGTGCCAGCAGTTTTGGGTCTTCTAGCGGGCAGTTCTTC.

This rearrangement joins TRBV5-1 to TRBJ1-1, with 7 bases aligning to TRBD1. The CDR3 has 14 amino acids. The germline V gene has CDR1 SGHRS and CDR2 YFSETQ. With 0 bases clipped from V and 4 bases from J, the junction kept 3 bases outside the gene matches. In DNA form, the CDR3 reads TGCGCCAGCAGCTTGGTAGGGACAGCCACTGAAGCTTTCTTT. Translation: CASSLVGTATEAFF.

The chain couples TRBV30 to TRBJ2-7, with D tentatively TRBD1 (6 bases). CDR1 and CDR2 from the germline V gene are GTSNPN and SVGIG (reference sequence). Trimming left V 1 base short and J 4 bases short, with 8 bases between. The length of the CDR3 is 12 residues. Here the CDR3 DNA reads TGTGCCTGGAGTGACAGGGATTACGAGCAGTACTTC. This codes for CAWSDRDYEQYF.

The chain links TRBV20-1 to TRBJ2-7, with 8 bases matching TRBD1. Per the germline V gene, CDR1 is DFQATT and CDR2 is SNEGSKA (reference sequence). Trimming took 6 bases from V and 3 from J; bases not matched to a gene: 13. The CDR3 runs 15 residues. Here the CDR3 reads CSAKRQGIVSYEQYF. As DNA, the CDR3 is TGCAGTGCAAAACGACAGGGGATAGTCAGCTACGAGCAGTACTTC.

V gene TRBV20-1 combines with J gene TRBJ1-4; D is perhaps TRBD1 (5 bases). The germline V and J ends were trimmed by 3 bases and 2 bases, with 19 bases remaining between them. The germline CDR1 and CDR2 sequences are DFQATT and SNEGSKA (reference sequence). This CDR3 has 17 amino acids. The CDR3 nucleotides read TGCAGTGCTAGCGCGAGGTTCTCGAAGGGGACTAATGAAAAACTGTTTTTT. It encodes CSASARFSKGTNEKLFF.

This sequence joins TRBV5-1 and TRBJ2-7, with a weak D call TRBD1 (7 bases). Trimming stripped 0 bases from V and 1 base from J, with 17 bases between. Germline V gene lookup returns CDR1 SGHRS and CDR2 YFSETQ. The length of the CDR3 is 17 residues. CDR3 nucleotides: TGCGCCAGCAGCTTGGCAAGCGGCGGGACAGAGTCCTACGAGCAGTACTTC. Translated: CASSLASGGTESYEQYF.

The chain couples TRBV5-1 to TRBJ2-1; 9 bases fit TRBD2. After removal of 4 bases from V and 7 bases from J, the junction contained 9 bases not matched to a gene. The CDR3 has 15 residues. Germline CDR1 is SGHRS and CDR2 is YFSETQ. The CDR3 region is CASSPLAGDRNEQFF. The CDR3, as DNA: TGCGCCAGCAGCCCATTAGCGGGAGATCGGAATGAGCAGTTCTTC.

This clonotype has only a few counts. The chain employs TRBV12-3 or TRBV12-4 and TRBJ2-1, with TRBD2 matching 12 bases. V shed 6 bases and J 5 bases; nucleotides not matched to a gene: 5. This CDR3 spans 15 amino acids. The DNA of the CDR3 is TGTGCCAGCAGCCTAGCGGGAGGGCCAAACAATGAGCAGTTCTTC. Its protein product is CASSLAGGPNNEQFF.

V is TRBV6-5 and J is TRBJ1-1; 9 bases agree with TRBD1. J gave up 1 base and V 6 bases, and 9 bases lay outside the gene matches. This CDR3 is built from 16 residues. Per the germline V gene, CDR1 is MNHEY and CDR2 is SVGAGI. CDR3 amino acids: CASRGTGIARNTEAFF. The DNA for the CDR3 is TGTGCCAGCAGGGGGACAGGGATCGCGCGGAACACTGAAGCTTTCTTT.

This chain connects TRBV14 to TRBJ2-1; TRBD2 matches at 12 bases. Trimming took 1 base from V and 6 from J; bases not matched to a gene: 1. Germline CDR1 reads SGHDN; CDR2 reads FVKESK. This CDR3 has 15 residues. CDR3 in amino acids: CASSQVGLAGNEQFF. CDR3 DNA: TGTGCCAGCAGCCAAGTGGGACTAGCGGGCAATGAGCAGTTCTTC.

This clonotype was observed a handful of times. The V gene is TRBV9, the J gene TRBJ2-2; unclear D gene. CDR1 and CDR2 (germline): SGDLS, YYNGEE. Trimming removed 0 bases at V and 5 bases at J, with 5 bases between. The CDR3 extends over 13 amino acids. In nucleotides, the CDR3 is TGTGCCAGCAGCGTAGTGACGACCGGGGAGCTGTTTTTT. Amino acid sequence: CASSVVTTGELFF.

The count of this clonotype is one. This sequence joins TRBV4-3 and TRBJ2-2; 9 nucleotides align to TRBD2. Germline V gene data show CDR1 as LGHNA and CDR2 as YSLEER. After removal of 4 bases from V and 4 bases from J, the junction contained 10 bases not matched to a gene. The CDR3 totals 17 residues. The CDR3 protein is CASSLRLGGRVTGELFF. The CDR3 DNA reads TGCGCCAGCAGCCTCCGACTGGGCGGGAGGGTCACCGGGGAGCTGTTTTTT.

The genes are TRBV7-2 and TRBJ2-4, with 10 bases that match TRBD1. V lost 4 bases, J lost 15 bases, and 6 bases stayed unmatched. The V gene's germline CDR1 is SGHTA and CDR2 FQGNSA. The length of the CDR3 is 12 residues. The CDR3 sequence is CASSSGQGSMYF. In DNA, the CDR3 is TGTGCCAGCAGCTCGGGACAGGGGTCTATGTACTTC.

This chain links TRBV13 with TRBJ2-5; perhaps TRBD1 as D (6 bases). Germline V CDR1 and CDR2: PRHDT, FYEKMQ (reference sequence). Trimming left V 5 bases short and J 1 base short, with 11 bases between. This CDR3 comprises 14 residues. CDR3 nucleotide sequence: TGTGCCAGCAGCGTTACAGGGTTCCAAGAGACCCAGTACTTC. Translation gives CASSVTGFQETQYF.

The gene calls are TRBV6-5 and TRBJ2-3, with 7 positions matching TRBD2. The V gene's germline CDR1 is MNHEY and CDR2 SVGAGI. This CDR3 contains 15 residues. The ends lost 2 bases at V and 4 bases at J; junction bases unmatched: 6. The CDR3: CASSYLAGVADTQYF. The CDR3 DNA follows: TGTGCCAGCAGTTACCTTGCGGGAGTAGCAGATACGCAGTATTTT.